Below are 18 T cell receptor beta chains sequenced from a single sample in a study of blood T cell repertoires in COVID-19. Some clones are missing from TCRdb's copy, which holds only in-frame ones; the method was immunoSEQ multiplex PCR. The data contain almost 200,000 clones, 89% of them singletons. Sequenced input: PBMCs or T cells enriched from blood (not recorded which). These receptors were obtained from a woman under 30 who had recovered from COVID-19.

V and J are TRBV7-9 and TRBJ1-1; D not certain. There are 15 residues in the CDR3. Germline assignment: CDR1 SEHNR and CDR2 FQNEAQ (reference sequence). The ends were cut back, 6 bases at V and 4 bases at J, with 18 bases in the middle. In DNA form, the CDR3 reads TGTGCCAGCAGAACCGCCGATGGGCGGGGCACTGAAGCTTTCTTT. Translation: CASRTADGRGTEAFF.

This chain connects TRBV5-1 to TRBJ1-6; D uncertain. CDR1 is SGHRS and CDR2 is YFSETQ in the germline V gene. Trimming took 1 base from V and 6 from J, leaving 8 bases between them. The CDR3 has 14 residues. The CDR3 nucleotides read TGCGCCAGCAGCTTGCGGGGATTTAATTCACCCCTCCACTTT. Amino acid sequence: CASSLRGFNSPLHF.

The rearrangement joins TRBV21-1 to TRBJ1-5. TRBV21-1 is shown as a pseudogene. The CDR3 is 18 amino acids. The DNA of the CDR3 is TGTGCCAGCAGCAGCGGCCGGGACTCCGGGTGCGACAATCAGCCCCAGCATTTT. Translating it yields CASSSGRDSGCDNQPQHF.

The J gene is TRBJ2-1, the V gene TRBV5-1; 12 bases line up with TRBD1. CDR3 length: 15 residues. Germline values: CDR1 SGHRS, CDR2 YFSETQ. The V gene end was trimmed by 3 bases and the J gene end by 7 bases; junction bases not matched to a gene: 5. The DNA of the CDR3 is TGCGCCAGCAGCTCGGGACAGGGGGCGATAAATGAGCAGTTCTTC. Protein product: CASSSGQGAINEQFF.

The rearrangement uses TRBV28 and TRBJ1-6, with a tentative D call TRBD1 (5 bases). V lost 3 bases and J lost 0, with 9 bases in between. Germline values: CDR1 MDHEN, CDR2 SYDVKM. The CDR3 has 16 residues. Here the CDR3 reads CASSLSGPSYNSPLHF. DNA for the CDR3: TGTGCCAGCAGTTTGTCAGGGCCCTCCTATAATTCACCCCTCCACTTT.

A word on this clone: At the DNA level, this CDR3 is encoded by other sequences in the same sample as well. This rearrangement joins TRBV7-3 to TRBJ2-7, with 7 nucleotides matching TRBD1. CDR1 SGHTA and CDR2 FQGTGA come from the germline V gene. J lost 4 bases, V lost 2 bases, and 2 bases had no gene match. The CDR3 length is 13 residues. CDR3 DNA: TGTGCCAGCAGCTTAGGGACAGAATACGAGCAGTACTTC. Amino acids: CASSLGTEYEQYF. The variable domain in full, completed from reference TRBV7-3 and TRBJ2-7, reads GAGVSQTPSNKVTEKGKYVELRCDPISGHTALYWYRQSLGQGPEFLIYFQGTGAADDSGLPNDRFFAVRPEGSVSTLKIQRTERGDSAVYLCASSLGTEYEQYFGPGTRLTVT.

This rearrangement joins TRBV5-4 to TRBJ2-3; perhaps TRBD2 as D (5 bases). The CDR3 totals 12 residues. Trimming cost V 9 bases and J 2 bases, with 10 bases left between them. CDR1 and CDR2 from the germline V gene are SGHNT and YYREEE (reference sequence). CDR3 amino acids: CAILADTDTQYF. The CDR3 bases are TGTGCCATCCTAGCAGACACAGATACGCAGTATTTT.

The chain employs TRBV21-1 and TRBJ1-5. TRBV21-1 is tagged as a pseudogene. There are 17 residues in the CDR3. The CDR3 DNA reads as TGTGCCAGCAGCAATGGGAGGGGGAGGGGATACAATCAGCCCCAGCATTTT. It codes for CASSNGRGRGYNQPQHF.

This clone was picked up many times. Additional DNA sequences in this sample encode the identical CDR3. This sequence joins TRBV28 and TRBJ2-7, with D perhaps TRBD1 (5 bases). The CDR3 has 14 residues. Per the germline V gene, CDR1 is MDHEN and CDR2 is SYDVKM. Deletions cut 3 bases from V and 2 bases from J, with 11 bases between. In nucleotides, the CDR3 is TGTGCCAGCAGTTTCGTAACAGGAGCCTACGAGCAGTACTTC. Translating gives CASSFVTGAYEQYF.

The chain has TRBV3-1 (or the pseudogene TRBV3-2) and TRBJ1-2; 9 bases match TRBD1. V was pared by 5 bases and J by 4 bases, with 8 bases of the junction left unmatched. Germline V gives CDR1 LGHDT, CDR2 YNNKEL (reference sequence). The CDR3 spans 15 residues. The CDR3 DNA is TGTGCCAGCAGCAATGGTTACAGGGGGCCCTATGGCTACACCTTC. The encoded protein is CASSNGYRGPYGYTF.

This sequence joins TRBV27 and TRBJ2-7, with TRBD1 as a possible D gene (5 bases). Trimming removed 1 base from V and 0 bases from J, with 13 bases in between. In germline, CDR1 is MNHEY, CDR2 SMNVEV (reference sequence). This CDR3 region has 16 residues. The CDR3 region has the DNA TGTGCCAGCAGTTTATTCTCCGACAGTAACTCCTACGAGCAGTACTTC. Protein sequence: CASSLFSDSNSYEQYF.

The chain joins TRBV28 to TRBJ1-6, with 8 bases that match TRBD1. V gave up 5 bases and J gave up 7 bases; unmatched junction bases: 7. Germline lookup yields CDR1 MDHEN and CDR2 SYDVKM. The CDR3 spans 15 residues. The CDR3 nucleotides read TGTGCCAGCAGTCCCCAGGACAGGGAAAATTCACCCCTCCACTTT. It translates to CASSPQDRENSPLHF. The full variable domain, rest sourced from reference TRBV28 and TRBJ1-6, is DVKVTQSSRYLVKRTGEKVFLECVQDMDHENMFWYRQDPGLGLRLIYFSYDVKMKEKGDIPEGYSVSREKKERFSLILESASTNQTSMYLCASSPQDRENSPLHFGNGTRLTVT.

The chain uses TRBV18 and TRBJ2-3, with 12 positions matching TRBD2. This CDR3 is built from 16 residues. CDR1 KGHSH and CDR2 LQKENI come from the germline V gene. V was pared by 8 bases and J by 2 bases, with 8 bases of the junction left unmatched. The CDR3 DNA follows: TGTGCCAGCCACATCGCTAGCGGGGGGGTCACAGATACGCAGTATTTT. Amino acids: CASHIASGGVTDTQYF.

The chain carries TRBV4-2 and TRBJ2-5; the match to TRBD2 covers 8 bases. Germline CDR1 reads LGHNA; CDR2 reads YNFKEQ. V was pared by 2 bases and J by 5 bases, with 7 bases of the junction left unmatched. The CDR3 covers 15 residues. The CDR3 loop reads CASSQFIGGGETQYF. For the CDR3, the DNA is TGTGCCAGCAGCCAATTCATCGGCGGGGGGGAGACCCAGTACTTC.

The chain couples TRBV6-6 to TRBJ1-1; D perhaps matches TRBD1 (6 bases). Germline CDR1 reads MNHNY; CDR2 reads SVGAGI (reference sequence). V lost 0 bases, J lost 5 bases, and 10 bases lay in between. The CDR3 covers 14 residues. CDR3 amino acids: CASSYSGRGTEAFF. The CDR3 DNA reads TGTGCCAGCAGTTACTCAGGGAGGGGGACTGAAGCTTTCTTT.

The J gene is TRBJ2-7, the V gene TRBV10-3; D possibly corresponds to TRBD2 (7 bases). This CDR3 contains 15 residues. Germline V gene data show CDR1 as ENHRY and CDR2 as SYGVKD. Trimming removed 0 bases at V and 6 bases at J, with 15 bases between. The CDR3 is CAISESARGGGEQYF. The CDR3 coding sequence is TGTGCCATCAGTGAGTCGGCCCGGGGAGGGGGCGAGCAGTACTTC.

The V and J genes are TRBV7-9 and TRBJ2-7, with TRBD2 identical over 7 bases. Germline V gene sequence: CDR1 SEHNR, CDR2 FQNEAQ (reference sequence). The V gene end was trimmed by 5 bases and the J gene end by 6 bases; junction bases not matched to a gene: 7. The CDR3 extends over 13 amino acids. CDR3 region: CASSAGGGGEQYF. CDR3 DNA: TGTGCCAGCAGCGCGGGCGGCGGGGGCGAGCAGTACTTC.

The rearrangement uses TRBV2 and TRBJ1-4; D might be TRBD1 (5 bases). Germline V gene data show CDR1 as SNHLY and CDR2 as FYNNEI. This CDR3 spans 14 amino acids. Between the trimmed V and J ends, which lost 7 bases and 8 bases, there was a span of 17 bases. The CDR3 protein is CASTRSQGGEKLFF. The DNA of the CDR3 is TGTGCCAGCACAAGGTCGCAGGGAGGGGAAAAACTGTTTTTT.